This TCR beta chain stems from a study of CD8 T cells in ankylosing spondylitis. General study points: A motif in TCR beta, a set of fewer than ten highly homologous variants, appeared characteristic of ankylosing spondylitis blood. Several of the motif variants were reported before in synovial fluid and blood from reactive arthritis.

This clonotype has only a few counts. Its antigen is still unknown. Molecular-barcoded quantitative 5'-RACE produced these TCR beta libraries. Using its own MiXCR run on the 5' RACE reads, TCRdb lists one record per CDR3 protein. This table holds roughly 400,000 distinct CDR3 sequences, about a fifth found once. CDR1 is MDHEN and CDR2 is SYDVKM in the germline V gene. V was clipped by 5 bases and J by 12 bases; unmatched bases: 6. The CDR3 is made up of 11 amino acids. The source material was blood, either unsorted or a sorted T cell fraction (not recorded which). The origin of this receptor is a male donor with ankylosing spondylitis. The chain joins TRBV28 to TRBJ1-2; 7 bases are shared with TRBD1. CDR3: CASSGRGPDTF. Written as DNA, the CDR3 is TGTGCCAGCAGTGGGAGGGGGCCCGACACCTTC.